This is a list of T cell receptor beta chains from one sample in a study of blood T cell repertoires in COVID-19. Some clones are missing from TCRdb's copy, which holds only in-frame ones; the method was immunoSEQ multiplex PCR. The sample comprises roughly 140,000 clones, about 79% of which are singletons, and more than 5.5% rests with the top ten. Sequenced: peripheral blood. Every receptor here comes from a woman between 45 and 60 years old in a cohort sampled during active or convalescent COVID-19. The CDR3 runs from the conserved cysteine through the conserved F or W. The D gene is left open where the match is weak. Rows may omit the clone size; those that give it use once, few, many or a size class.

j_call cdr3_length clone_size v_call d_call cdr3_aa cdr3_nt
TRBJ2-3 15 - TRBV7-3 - CASSLSGVGTDTQYF TGTGCCAGCAGCTTGTCGGGTGTCGGCACAGATACGCAGTATTTT
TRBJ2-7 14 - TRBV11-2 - CASSLVQGSYEQYF TGTGCCAGCAGCTTAGTTCAGGGGAGCTACGAGCAGTACTTC
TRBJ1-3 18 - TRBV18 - CASSPGWAGEFSGNTIYF TGTGCCAGCTCACCAGGGTGGGCAGGTGAATTCTCTGGAAACACCATATATTTT
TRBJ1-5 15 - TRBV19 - CASNPDSHSNQPQHF TGTGCCAGTAACCCGGACAGCCATAGCAATCAGCCCCAGCATTTT
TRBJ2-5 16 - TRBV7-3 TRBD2 CASSLMASGAQETQYF TGTGCCAGCAGCTTGATGGCTAGCGGGGCCCAAGAGACCCAGTACTTC
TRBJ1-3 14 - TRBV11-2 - CASRRDQAGNTIYF TGTGCCAGCCGCCGGGATCAAGCTGGAAACACCATATATTTT
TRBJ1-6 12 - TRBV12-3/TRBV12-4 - CASNQGNSPLHF TGTGCCAGCAACCAGGGGAATTCACCCCTCCACTTT
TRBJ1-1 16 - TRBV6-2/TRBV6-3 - CASSYPTERVNTEAFF TGTGCCAGCAGTTACCCCACGGAACGGGTGAACACTGAAGCTTTCTTT
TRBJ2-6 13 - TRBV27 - CASRLSGANVLTF TGTGCCAGCAGACTCTCTGGGGCCAACGTCCTGACTTTC
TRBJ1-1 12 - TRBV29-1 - CSVDIRGNVAFF TGCAGCGTTGATATCAGGGGAAATGTAGCTTTCTTT
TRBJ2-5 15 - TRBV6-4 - CASSGTVGPQETQYF TGTGCCAGCAGTGGGACAGTCGGTCCCCAAGAGACCCAGTACTTC
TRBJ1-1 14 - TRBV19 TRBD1 CASSITGGNTEAFF TGTGCCAGTAGTATAACAGGGGGGAACACTGAAGCTTTCTTT
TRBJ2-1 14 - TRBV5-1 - CASSLAGVENEQFF TGCGCCAGCAGCTTGGCCGGGGTAGAGAATGAGCAGTTCTTC
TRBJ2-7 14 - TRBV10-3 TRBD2 CAISPGLAAYEQYF TGTGCCATCAGCCCGGGACTAGCGGCCTACGAGCAGTACTTC
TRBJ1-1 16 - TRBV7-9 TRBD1 CASSSTGTGADTEAFF TGTGCCAGCAGTTCTACCGGGACAGGGGCTGACACTGAAGCTTTCTTT
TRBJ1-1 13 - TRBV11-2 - CASSLDVNTEAFF TGTGCCAGCAGCTTAGATGTAAACACTGAAGCTTTCTTT
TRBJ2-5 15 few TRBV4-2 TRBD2 CASSQRSGDQETQYF TGTGCCAGCAGCCAACGTAGCGGGGACCAAGAGACCCAGTACTTC
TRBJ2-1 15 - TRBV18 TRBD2 CASSPTSGGEIEQFF TGTGCCAGCTCACCAACTAGCGGGGGGGAGATTGAGCAGTTCTTC
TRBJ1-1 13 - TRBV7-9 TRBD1 CASSPTGGTEAFF TGTGCCAGCAGCCCTACAGGGGGCACTGAAGCTTTCTTT
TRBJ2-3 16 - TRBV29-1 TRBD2 CSVEVLAGGPTDTQYF TGCAGCGTTGAAGTACTAGCGGGGGGACCCACAGATACGCAGTATTTT
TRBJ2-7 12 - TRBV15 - CATSNQGYEQYF TGTGCCACCAGCAACCAGGGTTACGAGCAGTACTTC
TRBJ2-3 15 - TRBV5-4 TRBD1 CASKKDRGRTDTQYF TGTGCCAGCAAGAAGGACAGGGGAAGGACAGATACGCAGTATTTT
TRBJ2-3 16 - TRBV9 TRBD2 CASSVLAGGSLDTQYF TGTGCCAGCAGCGTACTAGCGGGGGGGTCTTTAGATACGCAGTATTTT
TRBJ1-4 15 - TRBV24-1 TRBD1 CATSDPGTANEKLFF TGTGCCACCAGTGATCCCGGGACAGCTAATGAAAAACTGTTTTTT
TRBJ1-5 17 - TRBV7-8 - CASSLPSSGKGNQPQHF TGTGCCAGCAGCTTACCCTCCTCCGGTAAAGGCAATCAGCCCCAGCATTTT
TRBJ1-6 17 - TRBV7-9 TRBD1 CASSYRQGAKDNSPLHF TGTGCCAGCAGCTACCGCCAGGGGGCTAAAGATAATTCACCCCTCCACTTT
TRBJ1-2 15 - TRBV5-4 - CASSLGSPAEYGYTF TGTGCCAGCAGCTTGGGTTCCCCCGCGGAGTATGGCTACACCTTC
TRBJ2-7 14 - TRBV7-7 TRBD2 CASSLAAGGYEQYF TGTGCCAGCAGCTTAGCTGCGGGAGGCTACGAGCAGTACTTC
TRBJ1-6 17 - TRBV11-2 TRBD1 CASSPRLRGQYNSPLHF TGTGCCAGCAGCCCTAGGTTAAGGGGACAGTATAATTCACCCCTCCACTTT
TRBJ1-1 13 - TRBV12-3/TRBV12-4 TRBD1 CASRVTGGPEAFF TGTGCCAGCAGAGTAACAGGGGGCCCTGAAGCTTTCTTT
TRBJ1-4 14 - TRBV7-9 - CASSLRPEDEKLFF TGTGCCAGCAGCTTAAGGCCCGAGGATGAAAAACTGTTTTTT
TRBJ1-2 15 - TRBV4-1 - CASSQVGGRLDGYTF TGCGCCAGCAGCCAAGTGGGGGGGCGTCTTGATGGCTACACCTTC
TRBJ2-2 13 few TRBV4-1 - CASSPLEAGELFF TGCGCCAGCAGCCCCCTGGAGGCTGGGGAGCTGTTTTTT
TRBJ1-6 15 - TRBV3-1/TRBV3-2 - CASSHITSGDSPLHF TGTGCCAGCAGCCATATTACATCGGGGGATTCACCCCTCCACTTT
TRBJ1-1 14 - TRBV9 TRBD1 CASSVTGVVTEAFF TGTGCCAGCAGCGTGACAGGGGTCGTCACTGAAGCTTTCTTT
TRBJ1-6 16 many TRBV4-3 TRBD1 CASSQDSGTGSSPLHF TGCGCCAGCAGCCAAGATTCGGGGACAGGTTCCTCACCCCTCCACTTT
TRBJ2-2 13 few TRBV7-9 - CASSPAVHGELFF TGTGCCAGCAGCCCGGCGGTACACGGGGAGCTGTTTTTT
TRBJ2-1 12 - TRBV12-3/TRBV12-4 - CASSPVYNEQFF TGTGCCAGCAGTCCGGTCTACAATGAGCAGTTCTTC
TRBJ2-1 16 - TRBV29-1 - CSVRSRIVNSYNEQFF TGCAGCGTTCGGTCGCGTATCGTCAACTCCTACAATGAGCAGTTCTTC
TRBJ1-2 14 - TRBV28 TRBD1 CASSLTGGAIGYTF TGTGCCAGCAGTTTAACAGGGGGCGCGATTGGCTACACCTTC
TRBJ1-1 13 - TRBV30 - CAWRRGMNTEAFF TGTGCCTGGAGGAGGGGGATGAACACTGAAGCTTTCTTT
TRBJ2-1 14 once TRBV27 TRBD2 CASRRAGGPYEQFF TGTGCCAGCAGGAGAGCGGGGGGGCCCTATGAGCAGTTCTTC
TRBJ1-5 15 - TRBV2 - CASSEGSGKNQPQHF TGTGCCAGCAGTGAAGGATCAGGGAAGAATCAGCCCCAGCATTTT
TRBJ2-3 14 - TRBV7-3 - CASSSTDSTDTQYF TGTGCCAGCAGCTCGACAGATAGCACAGATACGCAGTATTTT
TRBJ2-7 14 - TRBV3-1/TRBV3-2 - CASSLTADSYEQYF TGTGCCAGCAGCCTGACCGCGGACTCGTACGAGCAGTACTTC
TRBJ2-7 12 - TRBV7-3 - CASSLAGQEQYF TGTGCCAGCAGCTTAGCAGGGCAAGAGCAGTACTTC
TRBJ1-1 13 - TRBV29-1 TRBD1 CSVTTGGNTEAFF TGCAGCGTTACGACAGGGGGGAACACTGAAGCTTTCTTT
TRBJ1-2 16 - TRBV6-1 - CASSEQDIVVPLGYTF TGTGCCAGCAGTGAACAGGATATTGTTGTCCCCTTGGGCTACACCTTC
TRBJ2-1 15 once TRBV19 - CASSSELKRHNEQFF TGTGCCAGTAGTTCGGAGCTCAAACGACACAATGAGCAGTTCTTC
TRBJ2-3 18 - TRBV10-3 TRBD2 CAISEASGGFRGEDTQYF TGTGCCATCAGTGAGGCTAGCGGGGGATTTCGGGGGGAAGATACGCAGTATTTT
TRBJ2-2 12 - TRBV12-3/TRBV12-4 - CASSLSAGELFF TGTGCCAGCAGTCTCAGTGCCGGGGAGCTGTTTTTT
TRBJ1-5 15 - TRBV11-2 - CASSLDWGENQPQHF TGTGCCAGCAGCTTAGACTGGGGGGAGAATCAGCCCCAGCATTTT